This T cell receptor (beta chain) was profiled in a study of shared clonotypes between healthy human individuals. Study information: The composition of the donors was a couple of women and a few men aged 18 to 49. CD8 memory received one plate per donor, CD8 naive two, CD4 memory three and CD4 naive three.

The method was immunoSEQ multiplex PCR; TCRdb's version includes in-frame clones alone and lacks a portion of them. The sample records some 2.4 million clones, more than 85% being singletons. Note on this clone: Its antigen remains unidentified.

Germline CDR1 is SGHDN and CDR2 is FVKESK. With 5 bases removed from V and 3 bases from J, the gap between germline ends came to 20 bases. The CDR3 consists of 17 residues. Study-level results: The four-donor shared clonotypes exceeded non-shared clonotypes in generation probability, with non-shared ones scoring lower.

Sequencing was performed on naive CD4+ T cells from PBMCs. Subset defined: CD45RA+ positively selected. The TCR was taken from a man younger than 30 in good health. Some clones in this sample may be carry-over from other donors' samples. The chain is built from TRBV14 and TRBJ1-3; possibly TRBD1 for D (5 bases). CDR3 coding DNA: TGTGCCAGCAGCGGACACCCCGGGACCGTGGGTGGAAACACCATATATTTT. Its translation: CASSGHPGTVGGNTIYF.